One and the same sample provided the 30 T cell receptor beta chains below, sequenced in a study of regulatory T cells in long-lasting Graves disease. Assembly of TCR beta libraries relied on iRepertoire HTBI primers together with Arm-PCR of CDR3 regions. TCRdb passed the multiplex PCR reads through MiXCR, listing each CDR3 protein once. The sample consists of some 330,000 distinct CDR3 sequences, 20% to 25% of them appearing once. Sample time point: persistent/refractory GD, antithyroid drugs over 5 years with positive TRAb. Preparation of the TCR library used RNA extracted from PBMCs. The sequencing here drew on peripheral blood mononuclear cells (PBMCs), taken when the disease was refractory, from a patient treated with antithyroid drugs. Every receptor here comes from a woman between 35 and 50 years old with Graves disease.

This clonotype has a count of ten or more. The chain combines TRBV6-5 with TRBJ2-7; weak D call: TRBD2 (6 bases). Trimming shortened V by 0 bases and J by 2 bases, and 14 bases separated the two germline ends. Germline V CDR1 and CDR2: MNHEY, SVGAGI. This CDR3 is built from 16 residues. The CDR3 region has the DNA TGTGCCAGCAGTTACTCCGGGACTCACTTAACCTACGAGCAGTACTTC. Residues: CASSYSGTHLTYEQYF.

Turning to this clonotype: A much larger clone is a single base away; this may be a read error. This chain joins TRBV6-2 or TRBV6-3 and TRBJ2-1; the D gene could be TRBD1 or TRBD2 (6 bases each). The CDR3 totals 13 residues. Germline CDR1 is MNHEY and CDR2 is SVGEGT. As DNA, the CDR3 is TGTGCCAGCAGTACTAGGGGGGACAATGAGCAGCTCTTC. As protein: CASSTRGDNEQLF.

The gene calls are TRBV3-1 and TRBJ2-7; 8 nucleotides line up with TRBD2. The V segment lost 0 bases and the J segment 1 base; nucleotides outside the gene matches: 5. The CDR3 is made up of 16 amino acids. CDR1 and CDR2 (germline): LGHDT, YNNKEL (reference sequence). This chain's CDR3 is CASSQDPSGSSYEQYF. CDR3 nucleotide sequence: TGTGCCAGCAGCCAAGATCCCAGCGGGAGTTCCTACGAGCAGTACTTC.

This clonotype appeared many times. The chain couples TRBV27 to TRBJ2-7, with 9 positions matching TRBD1. Trimming took 5 bases from V and 2 from J; bases not matched to a gene: 7. There are 15 residues in the CDR3. CDR1 MNHEY and CDR2 SMNVEV come from the germline V gene (reference sequence). The DNA of the CDR3 is TGTGCCAGCAGTACCCGCGACAGGGGGGCCTACGAGCAGTACTTC. This gives the protein CASSTRDRGAYEQYF.

Remarks on this clonotype: The junction departs from germline at one end; a sequencing error may be responsible. The V and J genes are TRBV5-1 and TRBJ1-1; TRBD1 agrees at 7 bases. Germline CDR1 reads SGHRS; CDR2 reads YFSETQ. This CDR3 contains 15 residues. CDR3 sequence reads: CASSFSGQMNTEAFF. In DNA, the CDR3 is TGTGCCAGCAGCTTTTCGGGACAGATGAACACTGAAGCTTTCTTT. Together with reference TRBV5-1 and TRBJ1-1, the CDR3 gives the full variable domain: KAGVTQTPRYLIKTRGQQVTLSCSPISGHRSVSWYQQTPGQGLQFLFEYFSETQRNKGNFPGRFSGRQFSNSRSEMNVSTLELGDSALYLCASSFSGQMNTEAFFGQGTRLTVV.

The chain joins TRBV6-1 to TRBJ1-1; 9 bases map to TRBD1. The length of the CDR3 is 15 residues. V gave up 6 bases and J gave up 1 base; unmatched junction bases: 6. Germline V lookup: CDR1 MNHNS, CDR2 SASEGT. CDR3 bases: TGTGCCAGCAGCCCCCCGGGACAGGGGAACACTGAAGCTTTCTTT. Translating it yields CASSPPGQGNTEAFF.

Points on this clonotype: This likely reflects a read error, since a far larger clone is one base away. This rearrangement joins TRBV11-2 to TRBJ2-7, with D possibly being TRBD2 (5 bases). Trimming stripped 5 bases from V and 6 bases from J, with 14 bases between. Germline CDR1 and CDR2: SGHAT and FQNNGV. The CDR3 sequence is 13 residues long. In DNA, the CDR3 is TGTGCCAGCAGCCTGGGGAGAGTCTGCGAGCAGTACTTC. This codes for CASSLGRVCEQYF.

This clonotype has a handful of counts. The chain uses TRBV7-3 and TRBJ2-2; TRBD2 matches at 8 bases. With V trimmed by 5 bases and J by 5 bases, 10 bases remained unmatched. The germline CDR1 and CDR2 sequences are SGHTA and FQGTGA. There are 16 residues in the CDR3. The CDR3 loop is CASSETGTSNTGELFF. The CDR3 DNA reads as TGTGCCAGCAGCGAAACCGGGACTAGTAATACCGGGGAGCTGTTTTTT.

The sample holds a few counts of this clonotype. The CDR3 is CASSLTDLNSPLHF. The CDR3 coding sequence is TGCGCCAGCAGCTTGACCGACCTTAATTCACCCCTCCACTTT. The chain carries TRBV5-1 and TRBJ1-6, with D uncertain. CDR1 and CDR2 from the germline V gene are SGHRS and YFSETQ. Trimming took off 1 base at V and 6 bases at J, with 8 bases between the two ends. This CDR3 contains 14 residues.

This clonotype was picked up many times. V and J are TRBV6-1 and TRBJ2-7; 13 nucleotides agree with TRBD2. With 7 bases clipped from V and 0 bases from J, the junction kept 6 bases outside the gene matches. The CDR3 totals 16 residues. The germline V gene encodes CDR1 MNHNS and CDR2 SASEGT. Written as DNA, the CDR3 is TGTGCCAGCAACATGGGACTAGCGGGGATCTCCTACGAGCAGTACTTC. It specifies CASNMGLAGISYEQYF.

This clonotype has ten or more counts. V is TRBV14 and J is TRBJ1-6; D call uncertain. The V end lost 8 bases, the J end lost 7 bases, and 12 bases lay between the germline ends. CDR3 length equals 13 residues. CDR1 and CDR2 from the germline V gene are SGHDN and FVKESK. CDR3 region: CASGETKNSPLHF. Here the CDR3 DNA reads TGTGCCAGCGGGGAGACAAAGAATTCACCCCTCCACTTT.

The chain employs TRBV11-2 and TRBJ2-3, with TRBD2 identical over 8 bases. After removal of 3 bases from V and 1 base from J, the junction contained 6 bases not matched to a gene. This CDR3 is built from 16 residues. Germline lookup yields CDR1 SGHAT and CDR2 FQNNGV. The chain's CDR3 is CASSLLGRAGTDTQYF. CDR3 bases: TGTGCCAGCAGCTTGCTCGGGAGGGCGGGCACAGATACGCAGTATTTT.

This clonotype was counted a few times. V and J are TRBV5-1 and TRBJ2-7; D is possibly TRBD2 (6 bases). Trimming left V 5 bases short and J 3 bases short, with 15 bases between. The CDR3 is 14 residues long. Germline V gene sequence: CDR1 SGHRS, CDR2 YFSETQ. CDR3 DNA sequence: TGCGCCAGCAGAGGTACGGGACTCTACTACGAGCAGTACTTC. It is translated as CASRGTGLYYEQYF.

This chain connects TRBV20-1 to TRBJ1-2, with D uncertain. V was cut by 3 bases and J by 5 bases, with 10 bases left in between. CDR3 length: 12 amino acids. CDR1 and CDR2 (germline): DFQATT, SNEGSKA (reference sequence). CDR3 DNA: TGCAGTGCTAGGGATGGACCTTATGGCTACACCTTC. As protein: CSARDGPYGYTF.

This clonotype was seen at least ten times. The J gene is TRBJ1-5, the V gene TRBV28; no reliable D call. Trimming took off 4 bases at V and 6 bases at J, with 22 bases between the two ends. CDR1 and CDR2 from the germline V gene are MDHEN and SYDVKM. The CDR3 contains 17 residues. In nucleotides, the CDR3 is TGTGCCAGCAGTTCTCGGACGCGATCGGGGTATGGTCAGCCCCAGCATTTT. Translated: CASSSRTRSGYGQPQHF.

This clonotype was detected ten times or more. The genes are TRBV7-6 and TRBJ2-7; 8 bases match TRBD1. Per germline, CDR1 SGHVS and CDR2 FNYEAQ. The V gene end was trimmed by 5 bases and the J gene end by 5 bases; junction bases not matched to a gene: 5. The CDR3 is 13 amino acids. In nucleotides, the CDR3 is TGTGCCAGCAGCGGACCGGGACAGGACGAGCAGTACTTC. Protein sequence: CASSGPGQDEQYF.

This clonotype was counted ten times or more. This rearrangement joins TRBV28 to TRBJ1-2; D remains ambiguous. The CDR3 runs to 11 residues. V was pared by 8 bases and J by 1 base, with 5 bases between. In germline, CDR1 is MDHEN, CDR2 SYDVKM. CDR3 in amino acids: CASGINYGYTF. DNA of the CDR3: TGTGCCAGCGGGATTAACTATGGCTACACCTTC.

This rearrangement joins TRBV14 to TRBJ2-4; unclear D gene. Trimming took off 0 bases at V and 0 bases at J, with 6 bases between the two ends. The CDR3 sequence is 15 residues long. Per germline, CDR1 SGHDN and CDR2 FVKESK. In DNA form, the CDR3 reads TGTGCCAGCAGCCAAGAAATGGGAGCCAAAAACATTCAGTACTTC. Translation: CASSQEMGAKNIQYF.

This clonotype has a count of ten or more. The chain uses TRBV28 and TRBJ1-5, with D perhaps TRBD1 (5 bases). CDR1 MDHEN and CDR2 SYDVKM come from the germline V gene. V gave up 1 base and J gave up 3 bases, with 10 bases separating them. The CDR3 totals 15 residues. The DNA for the CDR3 is TGTGCCAGCAGTTTATTAGGGGTCGACAATCAGCCCCAGCATTTT. Translating it yields CASSLLGVDNQPQHF. The variable domain in full, with the rest retrieved from reference TRBV28 and TRBJ1-5, is DVKVTQSSRYLVKRTGEKVFLECVQDMDHENMFWYRQDPGLGLRLIYFSYDVKMKEKGDIPEGYSVSREKKERFSLILESASTNQTSMYLCASSLLGVDNQPQHFGDGTRLSIL.

This clonotype was counted ten times or more. The chain is built from TRBV28 and TRBJ2-7, with unresolved D. This CDR3 has 17 amino acids. Germline V lookup: CDR1 MDHEN, CDR2 SYDVKM. Trimming stripped 2 bases from V and 6 bases from J, with 23 bases between. This CDR3 is CASSLKAGAGFGSEQYF. CDR3 sequence (DNA): TGTGCCAGCAGTTTAAAAGCTGGCGCCGGCTTTGGGTCCGAGCAGTACTTC.

This clonotype was counted many times. This chain joins TRBV12-3 or TRBV12-4 and TRBJ1-4; no clear D. The CDR3 contains 14 residues. Trimming took off 2 bases at V and 8 bases at J, with 12 bases between the two ends. The CDR3 DNA is TGTGCCAGCAGTTTATTGGGGATACGGGAAAAACTGTTTTTT. Encoded protein: CASSLLGIREKLFF.

The genes are TRBV4-1 and TRBJ1-5; D perhaps matches TRBD1 (6 bases). Germline V lookup: CDR1 MGHRA, CDR2 YSYEKL. CDR3 size: 16 residues. V lost 1 base, J lost 1 base, and 11 bases lay in between. The CDR3 nucleotides read TGCGCCAGCAGCCAAGGTCAGGGGCCCAGCAATCAGCCCCAGCATTTT. Translated: CASSQGQGPSNQPQHF.

Regarding this clonotype: The germline gene is not matched at one end of the junction; a read error may be the cause. J is TRBJ2-1 and V is TRBV6-2 or TRBV6-3, with TRBD2 as a possible D gene (6 bases). Germline CDR1 reads MNHEY; CDR2 reads SVGEGT. This CDR3 is 13 amino acids long. Here the CDR3 reads CAISEPAGYEQFF. The CDR3 DNA is TGTGCCATCAGTGAGCCTGCGGGATATGAGCAGTTCTTC.

This chain uses TRBV6-1 with TRBJ1-1; tentative D call: TRBD1 (6 bases). This CDR3 spans 14 amino acids. CDR1 is MNHNS and CDR2 is SASEGT in the germline V gene. Deletions cut 6 bases from V and 1 base from J, with 12 bases between. In DNA form, the CDR3 reads TGTGCCAGCAGCTCCGGGACAAAGAACACTGAAGCTTTCTTT. It codes for CASSSGTKNTEAFF.

There are many counts of this clonotype. The V call is TRBV6-5, the J call TRBJ2-7; no definite D call. The CDR3 is 13 amino acids. Germline CDR1 reads MNHEY; CDR2 reads SVGAGI. The germline V and J ends were trimmed by 2 bases and 0 bases, with 5 bases remaining between them. The CDR3 nucleotides read TGTGCCAGCAGTTACGACCACTCCTACGAGCAGTACTTC. It encodes CASSYDHSYEQYF.

This clonotype was counted many times. V gene TRBV28 combines with J gene TRBJ2-5; D possibly corresponds to TRBD2 (6 bases). The germline V gene has CDR1 MDHEN and CDR2 SYDVKM. CDR3 length equals 13 residues. With 2 bases removed from V and 7 bases from J, the gap between germline ends came to 11 bases. CDR3 in DNA: TGTGCCAGCAGTTTAAGGAGGGCGGGGACCCAGTACTTC. As protein: CASSLRRAGTQYF.

This clonotype has a count of ten or more. The chain combines TRBV6-1 with TRBJ2-2, with TRBD1 matching 10 bases. Unmatched junction bases numbered 6, after V lost 5 bases and J lost 6 bases. CDR3 size: 15 residues. CDR1 is MNHNS and CDR2 is SASEGT in the germline V gene. The CDR3: CASSRTGGVPGELFF. CDR3 DNA sequence: TGTGCCAGCAGTAGGACAGGGGGGGTTCCCGGGGAGCTGTTTTTT.

At least ten counts were recorded for this clonotype. The DNA of the CDR3 is TGTGCCAGCAGCCGAAATAAAAACTATGGCTACACCTTC. It codes for CASSRNKNYGYTF. The chain combines TRBV7-9 with TRBJ1-2; D gene uncertain. The V end was cut by 5 bases, the J end by 2 bases, with 9 bases between. The CDR3 length is 13 residues. The V gene's germline CDR1 is SEHNR and CDR2 FQNEAQ (reference sequence).

This clonotype was picked up many times. V gene TRBV19 combines with J gene TRBJ2-1; 10 bases agree with TRBD1. Germline CDR1 LNHDA, CDR2 SQIVND (reference sequence). The CDR3 loop spans 16 amino acids. The V segment lost 4 bases and the J segment 4 bases; nucleotides outside the gene matches: 7. The CDR3 coding sequence is TGTGCCAGTAGTAATAGTGGGGACAGGGGTTACAATGAGCAGTTCTTC. Translating it yields CASSNSGDRGYNEQFF.

The sample holds a few counts of this clonotype. V usage is TRBV7-9 and J usage is TRBJ1-5, with TRBD1 as a possible D gene (5 bases). The CDR3 is made up of 13 amino acids. Germline V gene data show CDR1 as SEHNR and CDR2 as FQNEAQ (reference sequence). V was shortened by 3 bases and J by 7 bases, with 10 bases between the two germline ends. The DNA for the CDR3 is TGTGCCAGCAGCTTTGGGGGGGAACAGCCCCAGCATTTT. Translating gives CASSFGGEQPQHF.